This T cell receptor (beta chain) comes out of a study of cytomegalovirus exposure and HLA in healthy donors. Vbeta (60) and Jbeta (13) primers were used in the PCR. Method: immunoSEQ multiplex PCR; TCRdb's copy keeps in-frame clones and lacks some. The sample lists some 140,000 clones, around three fifths occurring once. Study results and caveats: Clonal expansion, a later analysis showed, was greater in HLA-associated TCR beta chains than in equally common others. Evidence from a later analysis indicated that most CMV-associated TCR beta chains looked HLA-restricted. Generally TCR sequences proved uncommon, though certain public TCRs appeared in numerous donors.

Details on this clone: Antigen: not known.

The J segment lost 4 bases and the V segment lost 3 bases, leaving 5 bases of the junction unmatched. Germline-derived CDR1 and CDR2 are MGHRA and YSYEKL. The CDR3 spans 15 residues. The sample comprised PBMCs. The source is a woman in her thirties or forties in good health and CMV-seronegative. This chain links TRBV4-1 with TRBJ1-4, with 7 bases aligning to TRBD1. The CDR3 sequence: CASSQEQGFNEKLFF. CDR3 nucleotides: TGCGCCAGCAGCCAGGAACAGGGGTTTAATGAAAAACTGTTTTTT.